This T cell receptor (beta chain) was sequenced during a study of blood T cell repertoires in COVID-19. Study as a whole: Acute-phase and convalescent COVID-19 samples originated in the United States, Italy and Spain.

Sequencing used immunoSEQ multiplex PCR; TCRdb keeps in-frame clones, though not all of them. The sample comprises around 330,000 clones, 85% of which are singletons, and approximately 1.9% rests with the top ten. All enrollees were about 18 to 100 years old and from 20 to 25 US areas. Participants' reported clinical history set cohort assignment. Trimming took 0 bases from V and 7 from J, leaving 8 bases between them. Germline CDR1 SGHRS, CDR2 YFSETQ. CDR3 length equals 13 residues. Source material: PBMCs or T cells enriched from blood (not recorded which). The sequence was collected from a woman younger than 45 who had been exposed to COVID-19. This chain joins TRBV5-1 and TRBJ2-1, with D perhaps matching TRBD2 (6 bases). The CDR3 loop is CASSLGGANEQFF. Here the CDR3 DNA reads TGCGCCAGCAGCTTGGGCGGGGCGAATGAGCAGTTCTTC.